This note documents a single TCR beta chain sequence. As yet, its antigen is unknown. Vbeta (60) and Jbeta (13) primers were used in the PCR. Only in-frame clones appear in the TCRdb table, and some are missing; sequencing was by immunoSEQ multiplex PCR. The sample records approximately 160,000 clones, about 75% being singletons. Donors showed nominal health when sampled, although they likely had unrecorded immune exposures. This entry comes from a study of cytomegalovirus exposure and HLA in healthy donors. Across the whole study: Roughly four fifths of several hundred genotyped donors fell in the Caucasian-associated ancestry cluster.

Study observations and caveats: An observed cluster of highly shared sequence variants was recorded as a likely sequencing artifact.

The sequencing input was PBMCs. The origin of this receptor is a man younger than 35 in good health and CMV-seropositive.

DNA of the CDR3: TGCGCCAGCAGCAAGGACCCTTCAGGGGGACCCCTCCACTTT. This encodes CASSKDPSGGPLHF. J is TRBJ1-6 and V is TRBV5-1, with 7 positions matching TRBD1. Germline V lookup: CDR1 SGHRS, CDR2 YFSETQ. The CDR3 extends over 14 amino acids. The junction had 10 bases not matched to a gene; V was cut back by 4 bases and J by 12 bases.